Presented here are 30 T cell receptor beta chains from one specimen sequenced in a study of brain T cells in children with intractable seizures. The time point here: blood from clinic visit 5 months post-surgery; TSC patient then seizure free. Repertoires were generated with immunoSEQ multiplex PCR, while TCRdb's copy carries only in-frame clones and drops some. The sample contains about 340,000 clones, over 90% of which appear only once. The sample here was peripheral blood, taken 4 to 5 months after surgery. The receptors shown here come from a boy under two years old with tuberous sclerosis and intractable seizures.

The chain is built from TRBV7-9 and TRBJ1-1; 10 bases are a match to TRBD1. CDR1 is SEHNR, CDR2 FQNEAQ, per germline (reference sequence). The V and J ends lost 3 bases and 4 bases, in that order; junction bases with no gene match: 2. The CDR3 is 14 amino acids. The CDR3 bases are TGTGCCAGCAGCTTCGGGACAGGGGTCACTGAAGCTTTCTTT. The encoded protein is CASSFGTGVTEAFF.

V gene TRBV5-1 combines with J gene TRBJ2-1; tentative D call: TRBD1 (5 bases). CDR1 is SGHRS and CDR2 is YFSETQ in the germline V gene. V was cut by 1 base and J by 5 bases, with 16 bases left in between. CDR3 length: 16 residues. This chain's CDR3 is CASSLLGHVTNNEQFF. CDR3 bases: TGCGCCAGCAGCTTGTTAGGACACGTAACCAACAATGAGCAGTTCTTC.

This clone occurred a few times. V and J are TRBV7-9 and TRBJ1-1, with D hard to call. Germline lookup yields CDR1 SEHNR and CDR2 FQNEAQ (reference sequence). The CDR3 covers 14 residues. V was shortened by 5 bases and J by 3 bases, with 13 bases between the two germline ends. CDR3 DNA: TGTGCCAGCAGCCCTACCGCCGGGGACACTGAAGCTTTCTTT. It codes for CASSPTAGDTEAFF.

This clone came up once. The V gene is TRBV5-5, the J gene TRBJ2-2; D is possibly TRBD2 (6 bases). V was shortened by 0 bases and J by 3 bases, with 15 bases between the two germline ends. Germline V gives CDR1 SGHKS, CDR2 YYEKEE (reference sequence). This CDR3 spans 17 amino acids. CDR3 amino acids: CASSLAFILAHTGELFF. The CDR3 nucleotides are TGTGCCAGCAGCTTGGCCTTTATCCTAGCGCACACCGGGGAGCTGTTTTTT.

CDR3 residues: CASSIDVYRGNQPQHF. In nucleotides, the CDR3 is TGTGCCAGTAGTATAGATGTCTACAGGGGCAATCAGCCCCAGCATTTT. J is TRBJ1-5 and V is TRBV19, with D possibly matching TRBD1 (6 bases). From germline, CDR1 is LNHDA and CDR2 SQIVND (reference sequence). The CDR3 is made up of 16 amino acids. V was clipped by 0 bases and J by 2 bases, with 11 bases between them.

CDR3 DNA sequence: TGTGCCATCAGCCAGGGGGCTTGGAACAATCAGCCCCAGCATTTT. Its translation: CAISQGAWNNQPQHF. J is TRBJ1-5 and V is TRBV10-3, with 8 bases that match TRBD1. Germline loops: CDR1 ENHRY, CDR2 SYGVKD. The CDR3 contains 15 residues. With V trimmed by 6 bases and J by 3 bases, 7 bases remained unmatched.

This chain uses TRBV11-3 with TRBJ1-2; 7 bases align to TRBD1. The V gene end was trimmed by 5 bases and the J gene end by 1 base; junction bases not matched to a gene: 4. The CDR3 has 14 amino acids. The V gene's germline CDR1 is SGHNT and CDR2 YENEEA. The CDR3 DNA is TGTGCCAGCAGCCCCCGACAGGGTAACTATGGCTACACCTTC. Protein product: CASSPRQGNYGYTF.

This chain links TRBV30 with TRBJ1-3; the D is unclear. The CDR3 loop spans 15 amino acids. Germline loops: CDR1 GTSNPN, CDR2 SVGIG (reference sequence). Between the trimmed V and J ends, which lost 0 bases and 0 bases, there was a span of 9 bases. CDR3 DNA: TGTGCCTGGAGTGTTGGAGGTCCCTCTGGAAACACCATATATTTT. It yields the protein CAWSVGGPSGNTIYF.

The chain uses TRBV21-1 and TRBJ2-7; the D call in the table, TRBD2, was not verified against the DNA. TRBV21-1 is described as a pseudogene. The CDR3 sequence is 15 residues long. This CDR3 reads CASSKRRASYYEQYF. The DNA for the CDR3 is TGTGCCAGCAGCAAGCGGAGGGCCAGTTACTACGAGCAGTACTTC.

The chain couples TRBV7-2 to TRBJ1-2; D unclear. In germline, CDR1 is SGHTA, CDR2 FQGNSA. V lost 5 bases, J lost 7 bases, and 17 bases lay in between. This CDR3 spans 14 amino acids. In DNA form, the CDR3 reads TGTGCCAGCAGCCCCCTGGCTGAGTGGGCTGGCTACACCTTC. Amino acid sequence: CASSPLAEWAGYTF. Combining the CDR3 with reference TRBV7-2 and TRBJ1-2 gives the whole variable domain GAGVSQSPSNKVTEKGKDVELRCDPISGHTALYWYRQSLGQGLEFLIYFQGNSAPDKSGLPSDRFSAERTGGSVSTLTIQRTQQEDSAVYLCASSPLAEWAGYTFGSGTRLTVV.

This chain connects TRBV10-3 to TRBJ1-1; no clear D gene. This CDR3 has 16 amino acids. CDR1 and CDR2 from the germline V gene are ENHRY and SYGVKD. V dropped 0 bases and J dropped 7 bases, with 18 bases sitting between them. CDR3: CAISESGLSPYFEAFF. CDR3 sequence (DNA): TGTGCCATCAGTGAGTCTGGATTAAGCCCCTACTTTGAAGCTTTCTTT.

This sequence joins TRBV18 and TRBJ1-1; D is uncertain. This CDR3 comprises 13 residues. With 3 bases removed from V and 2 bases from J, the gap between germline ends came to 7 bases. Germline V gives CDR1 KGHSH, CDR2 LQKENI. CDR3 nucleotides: TGTGCCAGCTCACCTCGGGGTAACACTGAAGCTTTCTTT. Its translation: CASSPRGNTEAFF.

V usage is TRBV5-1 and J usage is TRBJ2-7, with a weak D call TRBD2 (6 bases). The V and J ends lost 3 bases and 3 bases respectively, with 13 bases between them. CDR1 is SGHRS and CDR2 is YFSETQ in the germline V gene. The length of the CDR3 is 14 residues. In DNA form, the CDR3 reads TGCGCCAGCAGCTCGCAAGGAGGGGACTACGAGCAGTACTTC. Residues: CASSSQGGDYEQYF. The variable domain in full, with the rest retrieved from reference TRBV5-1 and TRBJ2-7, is KAGVTQTPRYLIKTRGQQVTLSCSPISGHRSVSWYQQTPGQGLQFLFEYFSETQRNKGNFPGRFSGRQFSNSRSEMNVSTLELGDSALYLCASSSQGGDYEQYFGPGTRLTVT.

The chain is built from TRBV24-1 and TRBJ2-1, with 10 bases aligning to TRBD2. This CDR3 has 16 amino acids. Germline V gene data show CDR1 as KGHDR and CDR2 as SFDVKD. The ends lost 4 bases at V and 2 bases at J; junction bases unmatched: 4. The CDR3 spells CATSDPSGSAYNEQFF. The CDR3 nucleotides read TGTGCCACCAGTGACCCTAGCGGGAGCGCCTACAATGAGCAGTTCTTC.

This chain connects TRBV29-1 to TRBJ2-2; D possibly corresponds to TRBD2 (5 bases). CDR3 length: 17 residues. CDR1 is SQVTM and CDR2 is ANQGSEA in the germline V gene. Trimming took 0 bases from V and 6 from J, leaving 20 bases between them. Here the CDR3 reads CSVEDWNDRLGAGELFF. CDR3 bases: TGCAGCGTTGAAGATTGGAACGACCGACTCGGGGCCGGGGAGCTGTTTTTT.

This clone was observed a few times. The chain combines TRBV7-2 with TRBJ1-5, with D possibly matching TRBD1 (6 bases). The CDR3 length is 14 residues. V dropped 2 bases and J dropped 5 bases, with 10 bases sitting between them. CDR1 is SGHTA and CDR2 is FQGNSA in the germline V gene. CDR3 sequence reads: CASSLMGADQPQHF. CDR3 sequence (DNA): TGTGCCAGCAGCTTAATGGGGGCAGATCAGCCCCAGCATTTT.

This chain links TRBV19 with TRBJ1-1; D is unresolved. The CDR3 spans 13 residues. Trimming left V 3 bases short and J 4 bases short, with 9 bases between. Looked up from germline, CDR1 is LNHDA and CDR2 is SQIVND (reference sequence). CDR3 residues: CASSILWGTEAFF. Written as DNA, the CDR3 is TGTGCCAGTAGTATTCTGTGGGGCACTGAAGCTTTCTTT.

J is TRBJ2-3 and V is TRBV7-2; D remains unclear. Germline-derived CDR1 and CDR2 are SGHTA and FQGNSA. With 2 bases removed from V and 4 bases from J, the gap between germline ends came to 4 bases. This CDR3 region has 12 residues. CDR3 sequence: CASSLIPDTQYF. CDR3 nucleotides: TGTGCCAGCAGCTTAATCCCAGATACGCAGTATTTT.

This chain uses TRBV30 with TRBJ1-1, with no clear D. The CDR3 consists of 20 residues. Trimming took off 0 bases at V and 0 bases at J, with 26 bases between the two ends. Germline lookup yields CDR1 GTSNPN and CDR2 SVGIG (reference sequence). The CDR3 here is CAWSVALNLIHGMMNTEAFF. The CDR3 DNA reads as TGTGCCTGGAGTGTAGCTTTAAACCTAATCCACGGGATGATGAACACTGAAGCTTTCTTT.

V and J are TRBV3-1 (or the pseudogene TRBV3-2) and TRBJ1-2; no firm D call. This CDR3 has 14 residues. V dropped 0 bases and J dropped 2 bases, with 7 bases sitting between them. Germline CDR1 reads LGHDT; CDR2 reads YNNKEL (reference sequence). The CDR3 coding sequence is TGTGCCAGCAGCCAAGATTGGGAAAACTATGGCTACACCTTC. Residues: CASSQDWENYGYTF.

The CDR3 region is CASSKVGQPHLAKNIQYF. Written as DNA, the CDR3 is TGTGCCAGCAGCAAAGTAGGACAGCCCCATCTAGCCAAAAACATTCAGTACTTC. The rearrangement uses TRBV21-1 and TRBJ2-4; whether TRBD1, the table's D call, matches the DNA was not checked. TRBV21-1 is termed a pseudogene. The CDR3 runs to 18 residues.

The CDR3 nucleotides read TGTGCCAGCAGCACTCGGACTGGAAACACCATATATTTT. The encoded protein is CASSTRTGNTIYF. V and J are TRBV11-1 and TRBJ1-3; D uncertain. Between the trimmed V and J ends, which lost 5 bases and 2 bases, there was a span of 7 bases. The CDR3 runs to 13 residues. The germline V gene encodes CDR1 SGHAT and CDR2 FQDESV (reference sequence).

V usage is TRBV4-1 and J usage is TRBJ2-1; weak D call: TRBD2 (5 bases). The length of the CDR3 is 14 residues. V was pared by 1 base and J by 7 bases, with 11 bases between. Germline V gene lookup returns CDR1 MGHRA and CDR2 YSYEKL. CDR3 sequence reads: CASSQVGRGNEQFF. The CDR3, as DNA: TGCGCCAGCAGCCAAGTTGGCCGGGGAAATGAGCAGTTCTTC.

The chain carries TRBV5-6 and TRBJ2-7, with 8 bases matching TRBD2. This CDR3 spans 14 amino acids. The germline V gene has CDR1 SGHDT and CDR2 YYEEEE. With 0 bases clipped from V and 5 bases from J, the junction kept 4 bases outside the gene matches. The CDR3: CASSLAGGSNEQYF. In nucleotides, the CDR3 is TGTGCCAGCAGCTTGGCGGGAGGGTCTAACGAGCAGTACTTC.

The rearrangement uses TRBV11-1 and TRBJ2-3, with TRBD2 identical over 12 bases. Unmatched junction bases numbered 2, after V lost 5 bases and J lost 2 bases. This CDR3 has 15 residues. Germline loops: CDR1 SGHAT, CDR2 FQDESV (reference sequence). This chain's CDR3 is CASSRTSGATDTQYF. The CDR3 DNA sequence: TGTGCCAGCAGCCGGACTAGCGGGGCCACAGATACGCAGTATTTT.

The CDR3 DNA is TGTGCCAGCTCACCACAGAATCTCAAGGGGGCCACTGAAGCTTTCTTT. It is translated as CASSPQNLKGATEAFF. This chain links TRBV18 with TRBJ1-1; the match to TRBD1 covers 7 bases. The CDR3 contains 16 residues. The junction had 9 bases not matched to a gene; V was cut back by 1 base and J by 4 bases. Germline loops: CDR1 KGHSH, CDR2 LQKENI.

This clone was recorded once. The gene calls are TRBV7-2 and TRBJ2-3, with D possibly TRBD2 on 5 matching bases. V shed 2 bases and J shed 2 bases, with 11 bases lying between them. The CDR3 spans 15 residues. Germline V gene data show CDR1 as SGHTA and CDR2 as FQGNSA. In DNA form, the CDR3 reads TGTGCCAGCAGCTTATACGGGGAGAACACAGATACGCAGTATTTT. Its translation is CASSLYGENTDTQYF.

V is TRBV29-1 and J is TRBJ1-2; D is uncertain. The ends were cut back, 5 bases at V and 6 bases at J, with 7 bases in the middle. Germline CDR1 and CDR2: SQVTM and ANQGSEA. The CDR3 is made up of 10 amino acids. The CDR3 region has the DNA TGCAGCGTTTGGTGGGATGGCTACACCTTC. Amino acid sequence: CSVWWDGYTF.

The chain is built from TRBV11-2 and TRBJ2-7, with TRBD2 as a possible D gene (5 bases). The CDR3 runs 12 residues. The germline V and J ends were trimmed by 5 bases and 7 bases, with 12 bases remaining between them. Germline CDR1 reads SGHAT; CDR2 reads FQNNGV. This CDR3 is CASSQIASEQYF. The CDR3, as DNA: TGTGCCAGCAGCCAGATAGCGAGTGAGCAGTACTTC. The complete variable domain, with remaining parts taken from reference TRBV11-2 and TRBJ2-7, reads EAGVAQSPRYKIIEKRQSVAFWCNPISGHATLYWYQQILGQGPKLLIQFQNNGVVDDSQLPKDRFSAERLKGVDSTLKIQPAKLEDSAVYLCASSQIASEQYFGPGTRLTVT.

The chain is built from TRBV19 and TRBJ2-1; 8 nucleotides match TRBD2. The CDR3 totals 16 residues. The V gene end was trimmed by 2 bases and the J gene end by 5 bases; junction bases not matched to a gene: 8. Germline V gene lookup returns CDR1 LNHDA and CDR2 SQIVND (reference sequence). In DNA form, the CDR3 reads TGTGCCAGTAGTATAATAGCGGGAAATTTACACAATGAGCAGTTCTTC. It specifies CASSIIAGNLHNEQFF.